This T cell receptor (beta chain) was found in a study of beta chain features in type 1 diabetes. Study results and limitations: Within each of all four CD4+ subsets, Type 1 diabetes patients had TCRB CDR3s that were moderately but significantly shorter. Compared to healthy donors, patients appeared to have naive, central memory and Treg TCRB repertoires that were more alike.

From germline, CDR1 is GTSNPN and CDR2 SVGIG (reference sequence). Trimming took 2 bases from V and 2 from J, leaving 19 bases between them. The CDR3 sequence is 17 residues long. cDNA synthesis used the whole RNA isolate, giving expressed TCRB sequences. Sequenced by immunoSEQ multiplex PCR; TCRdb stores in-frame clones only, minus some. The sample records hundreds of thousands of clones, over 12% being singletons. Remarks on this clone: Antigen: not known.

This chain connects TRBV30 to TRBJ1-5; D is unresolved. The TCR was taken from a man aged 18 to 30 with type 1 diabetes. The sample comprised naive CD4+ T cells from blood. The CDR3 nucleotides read TGTGCCTGGAGTCCATCCCGGACCTCAAGGGGCAATCAGCCCCAGCATTTT. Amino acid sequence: CAWSPSRTSRGNQPQHF.